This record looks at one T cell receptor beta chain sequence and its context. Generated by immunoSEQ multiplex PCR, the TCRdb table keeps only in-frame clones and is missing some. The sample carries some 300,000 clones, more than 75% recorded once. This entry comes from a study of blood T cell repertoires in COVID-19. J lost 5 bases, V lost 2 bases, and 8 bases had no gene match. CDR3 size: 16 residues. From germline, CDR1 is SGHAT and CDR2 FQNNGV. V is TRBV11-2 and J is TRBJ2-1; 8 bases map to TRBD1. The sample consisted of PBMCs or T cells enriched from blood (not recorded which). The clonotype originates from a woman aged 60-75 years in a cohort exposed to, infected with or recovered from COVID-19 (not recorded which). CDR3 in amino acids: CASSLLWDRCNNEQFF. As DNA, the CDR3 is TGTGCCAGCAGCTTACTGTGGGACAGGTGTAACAATGAGCAGTTCTTC.